Listed below are T cell receptor beta chains from one sample, sequenced in a study of CD8 T cells in Susac syndrome. MiXCR was run by TCRdb on the immunoSEQ multiplex PCR reads, yielding one entry per CDR3 protein. The sample gives 110,000 or so distinct CDR3 sequences, 90% to 96% of which show up once; approximately 0.093% is in the top ten. Specimen: CD4+ T cells from PBMCs. Every receptor here comes from a human donor in good health. CDR3s include the opening cysteine and the closing phenylalanine or tryptophan.

V,J,CDR3
TRBV5-1,TRBJ2-6,CASSLGQRGANVLTF
TRBV6-1,TRBJ2-2,CASSRLQGARTGELFF
TRBV12-3/TRBV12-4,TRBJ2-7,CASSSVSRLYF
TRBV2,TRBJ2-2,CASSPSGAGRTGELFF
TRBV20-1,TRBJ1-2,CSARDGYGYTF
TRBV3-1,TRBJ1-2,CASSLGHTDNYGYTF
TRBV20-1,TRBJ2-3,CSARASPGGLNTQYF
TRBV20-1,TRBJ2-5,CSARGGQGPHYF
TRBV30,TRBJ1-6,CAWRVIGTVNSPLHF
TRBV5-1,TRBJ1-1,CASTQQGGRTEAFF
TRBV3-1,TRBJ2-2,CASSQGLGAKGGELFF
TRBV29-1,TRBJ2-5,CSANRGVGETQYF
TRBV5-6,TRBJ2-2,CATSRLAGVSTGELFF